This TCR beta chain was retrieved from a study of HIV-infected patients and healthy controls (TCRdb year 2014). Study-level background: Whether deep TCR repertoire sequencing of small blood samples from HIV patients could capture immune perturbation and reconstitution was tested in the study. What the authors observed across the whole study: The observed differences in diversity could not be explained by the slight differences in age and sex profiles between the study cohorts. Compared with untreated HIV+ repertoires, healthy control repertoires had roughly threefold more distinct CDR3s and higher Shannon diversity. Compared with controls, HIV-infected patients showed significantly different mean usage of eight alpha and eight beta V genes. Unequal numbers of distinct sequences between patients and controls complicated comparisons, and size-matching overweighted rare events from HIV-infected data. Using whole blood restricted sequencing depth and prevented separating the dynamics of distinct T-cell subpopulations. In the study, no determination of donor HLA types was made. A major limit on how widely the findings apply, in the view of the authors, was that only sixteen HIV-infected individuals were processed. Pairing of alpha and beta chains was not determined in the samples. MAIT cell alpha-chain CDR3s were present at high frequency in healthy controls but severely depleted in HIV+ repertoires. More CDR3s were shared between individuals among healthy controls than among HIV+ patients, as measured by Jaccard index and by the count of highly shared sequences. HIV-associated CDR3s exhibited a significant reduction in frequency during therapy, whereas CMV-associated CDR3s exhibited no significant change, although the majority increased in frequency. In size-matched repertoire data, the apparent post-therapy recovery of the Gini index in HIV-infected patients was not replicated. HIV-infected repertoires showed significantly elevated mean Gini indices relative to controls, which possibly reflects oligoclonality.

Whole blood was used without fractionating the cells, so the repertoire represented all peripheral T cells without sorting. As controls, ten healthy donors without infection were sampled, and about 40% of the ten donors were sampled a second time about three months later. For RNA extraction, an approximately 2.6 ml sample of peripheral blood was drawn into Tempus tubes. Residual genomic DNA was removed with the TURBO-DNase kit and globin mRNA was depleted with GLOBINclear. The germline ends are 6 bases apart after V is trimmed by 2 bases and J by 3 bases. CDR1 is given as MNHEY and CDR2 as SVGEGT, both from the germline V gene. From its cysteine to its phenylalanine, the CDR3 spans 13 amino acids. Only the CDR3 DNA is retained, 39 bases long and in frame from the first base. About this clonotype: The antigen it recognizes is unknown. The sample holds no much larger clone one base away, and base qualities are not on file.

Using SuperScript III with primers targeting the alpha and beta constant regions, 500 ng of RNA was reverse transcribed. Separate alpha and beta chain libraries were made by chain-specific third strand synthesis with multiplexing indices. The protocol used a single primer pair to amplify all rearrangements within a chain, which avoided primer bias, and attached molecular barcodes to each cDNA molecule. T4 RNA Ligase 1 joined purified cDNA to a 5' RACE adapter that carried a random hexamer and the SP2 sequencing primer site. The authors primed second strand synthesis from the SP2 site with Phusion polymerase and used slow temperature ramps to favor optimal annealing. The 12-nucleotide barcode on each molecule comprised two random hexamer sequences, both introduced before amplification and concatenated. P5 and P7 adapter elements plus a second index were added in a short first PCR, which was followed by a 23-cycle amplification PCR with P5s and P7 primers. In total the libraries went through roughly 30 PCR cycles, after which the libraries were quantified on a Qubit, sized on a Bioanalyzer, and diluted to around 3.9 nM. The normalized libraries were sequenced on an Illumina MiSeq using 2 x 250 paired-end kits. Reverse transcription reactions underwent purification over MinElute columns, with elution into 10 ul Tris-Cl. Adapter ligations ran for around 25 hours at 16 degrees C and were afterwards cleaned with AMPure XP beads at a 1:1 ratio. The original methods were these. A modified Decombinator that output V, J, insert and barcode information was used to process the demultiplexed FASTQ files. Any sequence that shared a barcode yet differed from the dominant sequence was discarded as an error, and the number of original cDNA molecules was estimated by counting barcodes clustered at Levenshtein distance 3. Downstream analyses used R packages ineq, vegan, igraph and RCytoscape, with IMGT nomenclature and CDR3 definitions. To avoid skew from clonal expansion, each TCR was counted once, and V gene usage was computed over distinct sequences. Whenever two unique CDR3 amino acid sequences within a donor differed by a single Levenshtein edit, similarity networks linked them. The authors compiled published HIV-specific CDR3s (roughly 100 alpha, around 740 beta) and CMV-specific CDR3s (approximately 13 alpha, fewer than 300 beta) and searched for them in the repertoires. Random subsampling to size-matched repertoires demonstrated that the decreased diversity in patients did not result from their lower sequence numbers. TCRdb's own reprocessing of the public reads used fastp at Q25 and MiXCR and kept productive beta chains. Each entry is one CDR3 protein sequence, shown with its most common DNA and genes. The V and J calls follow TCRdb's processing rather than the paper's. This sample comprises some 19,000 distinct CDR3 sequences, around 9.3% of them detected only once. The top ten clones comprise over 2.5% of the sample.

Sequencing used blood. The rearrangement combines TRBV6-2 or TRBV6-3 with TRBJ2-3, with the D gene uncertain. This TCR was recovered from an adult in good health. The CDR3 region has the sequence CASSYQATDTQYF. In nucleotide form, the sequence is TGTGCCAGCAGTTACCAAGCTACAGATACGCAGTATTTT.